These 5 T cell receptor beta chains share one sample of origin, sequenced in a study of blood T cell repertoires in COVID-19. Using immunoSEQ multiplex PCR, the repertoire was profiled, and TCRdb retains in-frame clones only, with some absent. This table holds 130,000 or so clones, 70% to 90% found once. The sequenced sample consisted of peripheral blood. All receptors come from a man between 60 and 75 years old with acute or convalescent COVID-19.

The CDR3 coding sequence is TGCGCCAGCAGTGAGTCATGGCAGGGGCCGTCCTACGAGCAGTACTTC. Translation gives CASSESWQGPSYEQYF. The chain links TRBV10-2 to TRBJ2-7, with a possible D match to TRBD1 (6 bases). From germline, CDR1 is WSHSY and CDR2 SAAADI. Trimming cost V 0 bases and J 1 base, with 13 bases left between them. CDR3 length: 16 amino acids.

This clone was found a few times. J is TRBJ1-2 and V is TRBV5-1; tentative D call: TRBD1 (5 bases). Looked up from germline, CDR1 is SGHRS and CDR2 is YFSETQ. Trimming cost V 5 bases and J 7 bases, with 18 bases left between them. The CDR3 runs to 14 residues. CDR3 coding DNA: TGCGCCAGCAGAGTTGGTCAGGGAACGACTGGCTACACCTTC. Protein: CASRVGQGTTGYTF.

This clone has just one count. The chain combines TRBV14 with TRBJ2-3; TRBD1 might be the D (5 bases). Looked up from germline, CDR1 is SGHDN and CDR2 is FVKESK. The CDR3 is made up of 15 amino acids. The V gene lost 4 bases and the J gene lost 4 bases, with 15 bases spanning the gap. The CDR3 here is CASSLFQRQSDTQYF. CDR3 coding DNA: TGTGCCAGCAGCCTATTTCAGAGACAGTCAGATACGCAGTATTTT.

The chain couples TRBV5-6 to TRBJ2-7; 7 bases agree with TRBD2. Germline V gene lookup returns CDR1 SGHDT and CDR2 YYEEEE. The V segment lost 4 bases and the J segment 0 bases; nucleotides outside the gene matches: 7. The CDR3 spans 15 residues. The CDR3, as DNA: TGTGCCAGCAGCGGAACTAGCGCGACCTCCTACGAGCAGTACTTC. Amino acid sequence: CASSGTSATSYEQYF.

This clone came up a few times. V usage is TRBV11-3 and J usage is TRBJ2-2, with 7 bases aligning to TRBD1. CDR1 SGHNT and CDR2 YENEEA come from the germline V gene. The V and J ends lost 2 bases and 4 bases, in that order; junction bases with no gene match: 4. This CDR3 is 15 amino acids long. For the CDR3, the DNA is TGTGCCAGCAGCTTAAGGGGGCAGGTCACCGGGGAGCTGTTTTTT. This codes for CASSLRGQVTGELFF.